This T cell receptor (beta chain) was profiled in a study of tumor-infiltrating lymphocytes in localized non-small cell lung cancer. The data were produced by immunoSEQ multiplex PCR, yet TCRdb's version contains in-frame clones alone and is incomplete. This sample has about 21,000 clones; 80% occur once, and the top ten carry approximately 3.6%. Trimming cost V 5 bases and J 6 bases, with 11 bases left between them. Germline V gives CDR1 SEHNR, CDR2 FQNEAQ (reference sequence). The CDR3 extends over 12 amino acids. The chain carries TRBV7-9 and TRBJ2-7; D gene unclear. Specimen: lung tumor tissue. The sequence was obtained from a human donor with non-small cell lung cancer. CDR3 region: CASSPPRLEQYF. The CDR3 DNA follows: TGTGCCAGCAGCCCCCCCCGGCTCGAGCAGTACTTC. Complete variable domain (other parts from reference TRBV7-9 and TRBJ2-7): DTGVSQNPRHKITKRGQNVTFRCDPISEHNRLYWYRQTLGQGPEFLTYFQNEAQLEKSRLLSDRFSAERPKGSFSTLEIQRTEQGDSAMYLCASSPPRLEQYFGPGTRLTVT.